Listed here is a single T cell receptor beta chain. CDR3-region Arm-PCR and iRepertoire HTBI primers produced the TCR beta libraries. TCRdb re-called the multiplex PCR reads through MiXCR, storing one row per CDR3 protein. Of 600,000 to 800,000 distinct CDR3 sequences listed, approximately 31% are singletons. The sample is drawn from a study of regulatory T cells in long-lasting Graves disease. Between the trimmed V and J ends, which lost 6 bases and 6 bases, there was a span of 14 bases. CDR1 and CDR2 from the germline V gene are MNHNS and SASEGT. The CDR3 has 13 residues. Time point reported: persistent/refractory GD, antithyroid drugs over 5 years with positive TRAb. Scientists built the TCR library using RNA that was extracted from PBMCs.

The clonotype comes from a female donor with Graves disease. The specimen was peripheral blood mononuclear cells (PBMCs), collected when the disease was refractory, from a patient treated with antithyroid drugs. J is TRBJ1-1 and V is TRBV6-1; D remains ambiguous. CDR3 region: CASRTFPMAEAFF. Written as DNA, the CDR3 is TGTGCCAGCAGAACCTTTCCGATGGCTGAAGCTTTCTTT.